Described below is a single TCR beta chain sequence and its context. Its antigen remains unidentified. Libraries were prepared by immunoSEQ multiplex PCR; TCRdb keeps only in-frame clonotypes and omits some of them. In the table there are tens of thousands of clones, just under 90% of which are singletons. This CDR3 is 16 amino acids long. Losses at the gene ends were 5 bases for V and 0 bases for J; bases not matched to a gene: 7. Germline CDR1 is SEHNR and CDR2 is FQNEAQ (reference sequence). This sample is drawn from a study of OX40 agonist ivuxolimab in advanced cancers. With baseline, cycle 4 day 1, and cycle 7 day 1 as timepoints, blood was sampled. Overall study results and limits: Certain nonresponders additionally had low normalized T-cell clonal expansion. Among the lowest peripheral clonal expansion occurred in 0.1-3.0 mg/kg partial responders. At 0.1 to 3.0 mg/kg and by week 6, clonal expansion occurred in CD4+ and CD8+ blood T cells.

The sequence came from an adult with an advanced solid tumor such as melanoma, head and neck, liver or kidney cancer. This chain connects TRBV7-9 to TRBJ2-1; TRBD2 matches at 7 bases. The sample consisted of CD4+ or CD8+ T cells sorted from blood, taken in a trial of the OX40 agonist ivuxolimab. The CDR3 sequence: CASSPRLASSYNEQFF. CDR3 DNA: TGTGCCAGCAGCCCAAGACTAGCCTCCTCCTACAATGAGCAGTTCTTC.